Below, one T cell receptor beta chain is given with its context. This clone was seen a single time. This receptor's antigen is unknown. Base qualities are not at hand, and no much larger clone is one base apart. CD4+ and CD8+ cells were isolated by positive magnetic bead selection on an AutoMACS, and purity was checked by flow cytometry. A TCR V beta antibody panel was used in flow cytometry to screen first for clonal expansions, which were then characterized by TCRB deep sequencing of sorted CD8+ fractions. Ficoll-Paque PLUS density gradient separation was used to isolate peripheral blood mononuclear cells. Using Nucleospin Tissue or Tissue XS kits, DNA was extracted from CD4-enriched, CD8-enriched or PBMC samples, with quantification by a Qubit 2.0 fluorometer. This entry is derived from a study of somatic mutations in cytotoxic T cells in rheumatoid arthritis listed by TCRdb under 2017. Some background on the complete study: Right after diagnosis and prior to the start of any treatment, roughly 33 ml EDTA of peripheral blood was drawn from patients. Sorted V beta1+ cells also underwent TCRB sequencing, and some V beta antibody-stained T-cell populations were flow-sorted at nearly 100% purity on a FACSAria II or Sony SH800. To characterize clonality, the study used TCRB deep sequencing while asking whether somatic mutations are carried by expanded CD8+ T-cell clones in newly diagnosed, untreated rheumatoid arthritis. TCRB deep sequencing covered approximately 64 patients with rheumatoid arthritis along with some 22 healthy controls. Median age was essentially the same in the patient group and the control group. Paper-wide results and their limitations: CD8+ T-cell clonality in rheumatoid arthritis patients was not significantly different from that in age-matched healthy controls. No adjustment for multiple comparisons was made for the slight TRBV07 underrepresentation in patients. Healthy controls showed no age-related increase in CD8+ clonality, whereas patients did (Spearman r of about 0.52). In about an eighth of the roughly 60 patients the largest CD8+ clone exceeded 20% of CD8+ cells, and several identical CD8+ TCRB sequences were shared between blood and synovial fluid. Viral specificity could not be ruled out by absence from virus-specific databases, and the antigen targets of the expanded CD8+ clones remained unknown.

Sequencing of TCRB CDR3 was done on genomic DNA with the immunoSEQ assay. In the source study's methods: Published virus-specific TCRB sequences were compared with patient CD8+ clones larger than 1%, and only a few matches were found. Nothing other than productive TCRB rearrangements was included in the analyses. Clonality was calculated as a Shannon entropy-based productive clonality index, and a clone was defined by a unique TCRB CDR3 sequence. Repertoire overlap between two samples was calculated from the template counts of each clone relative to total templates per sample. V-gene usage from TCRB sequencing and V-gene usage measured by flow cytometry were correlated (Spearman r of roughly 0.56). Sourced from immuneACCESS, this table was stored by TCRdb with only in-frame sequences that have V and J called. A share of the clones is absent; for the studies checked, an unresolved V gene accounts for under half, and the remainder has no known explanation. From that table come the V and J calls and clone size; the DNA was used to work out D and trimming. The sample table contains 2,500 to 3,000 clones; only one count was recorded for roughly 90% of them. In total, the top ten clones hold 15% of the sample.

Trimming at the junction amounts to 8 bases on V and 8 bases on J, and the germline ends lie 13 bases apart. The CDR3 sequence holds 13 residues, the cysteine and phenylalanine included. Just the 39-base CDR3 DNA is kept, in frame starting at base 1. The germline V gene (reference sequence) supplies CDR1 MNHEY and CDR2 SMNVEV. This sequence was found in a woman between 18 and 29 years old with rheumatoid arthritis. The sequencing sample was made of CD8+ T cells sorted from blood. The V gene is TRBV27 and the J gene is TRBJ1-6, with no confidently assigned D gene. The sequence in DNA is TGTGCCAGCTCCCTAATCCTGTATTCACCCCTCCACTTT. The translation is CASSLILYSPLHF.